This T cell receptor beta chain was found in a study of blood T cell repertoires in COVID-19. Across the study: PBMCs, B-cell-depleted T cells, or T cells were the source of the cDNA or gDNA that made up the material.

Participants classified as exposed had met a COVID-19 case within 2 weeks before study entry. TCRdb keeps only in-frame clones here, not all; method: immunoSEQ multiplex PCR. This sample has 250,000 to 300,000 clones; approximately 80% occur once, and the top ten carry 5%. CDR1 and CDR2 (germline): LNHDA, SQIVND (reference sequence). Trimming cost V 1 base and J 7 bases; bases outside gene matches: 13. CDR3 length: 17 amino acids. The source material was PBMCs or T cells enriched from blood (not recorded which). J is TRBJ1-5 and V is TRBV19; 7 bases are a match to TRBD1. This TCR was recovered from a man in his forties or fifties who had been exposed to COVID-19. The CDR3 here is CASSIGGLGQVGQPQHF. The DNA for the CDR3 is TGTGCCAGTAGTATAGGTGGACTCGGACAGGTCGGACAGCCCCAGCATTTT.